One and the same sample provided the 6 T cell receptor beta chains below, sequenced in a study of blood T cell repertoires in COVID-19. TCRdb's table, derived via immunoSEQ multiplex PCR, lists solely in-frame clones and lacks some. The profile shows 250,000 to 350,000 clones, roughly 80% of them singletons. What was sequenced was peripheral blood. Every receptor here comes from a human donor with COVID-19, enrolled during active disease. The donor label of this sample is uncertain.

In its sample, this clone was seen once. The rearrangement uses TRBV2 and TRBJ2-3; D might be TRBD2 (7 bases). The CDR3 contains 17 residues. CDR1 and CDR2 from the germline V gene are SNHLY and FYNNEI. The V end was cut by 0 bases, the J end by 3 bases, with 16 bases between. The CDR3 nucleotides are TGTGCCAGCAGTGAAGCTGACCTCAGGGGAGGGACAGATACGCAGTATTTT. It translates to CASSEADLRGGTDTQYF.

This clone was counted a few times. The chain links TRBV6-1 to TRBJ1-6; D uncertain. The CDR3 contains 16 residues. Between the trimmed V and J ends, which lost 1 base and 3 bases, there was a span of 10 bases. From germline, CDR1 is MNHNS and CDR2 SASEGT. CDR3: CASSEGMTLYNSPLHF. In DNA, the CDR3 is TGTGCCAGCAGTGAAGGGATGACTCTCTATAATTCACCCCTCCACTTT.

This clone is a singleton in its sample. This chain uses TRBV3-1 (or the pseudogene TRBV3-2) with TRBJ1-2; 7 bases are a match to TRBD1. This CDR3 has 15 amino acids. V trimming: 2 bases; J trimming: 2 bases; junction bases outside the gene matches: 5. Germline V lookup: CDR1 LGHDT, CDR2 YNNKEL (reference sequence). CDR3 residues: CASSQIDRANYGYTF. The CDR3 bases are TGTGCCAGCAGCCAAATCGACAGGGCGAACTATGGCTACACCTTC.

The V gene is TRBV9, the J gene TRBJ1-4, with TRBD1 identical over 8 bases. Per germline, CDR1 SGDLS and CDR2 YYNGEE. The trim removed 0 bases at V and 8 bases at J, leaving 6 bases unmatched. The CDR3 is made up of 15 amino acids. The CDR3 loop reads CASSVDQGALEKLFF. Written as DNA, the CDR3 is TGTGCCAGCAGCGTAGATCAGGGGGCCTTGGAAAAACTGTTTTTT.

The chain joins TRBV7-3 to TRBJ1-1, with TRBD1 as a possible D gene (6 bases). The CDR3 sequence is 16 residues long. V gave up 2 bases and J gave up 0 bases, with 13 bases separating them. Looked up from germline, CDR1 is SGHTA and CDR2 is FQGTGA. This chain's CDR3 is CASSLGAQGMNTEAFF. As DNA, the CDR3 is TGTGCCAGCAGCTTAGGGGCCCAGGGGATGAACACTGAAGCTTTCTTT.

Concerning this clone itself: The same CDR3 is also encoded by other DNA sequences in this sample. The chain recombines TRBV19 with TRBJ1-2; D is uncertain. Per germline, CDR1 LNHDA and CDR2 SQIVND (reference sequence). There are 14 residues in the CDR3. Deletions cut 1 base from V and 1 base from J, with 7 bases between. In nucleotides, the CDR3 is TGTGCCAGTAGTATAGGGAACAGTAACTATGGCTACACCTTC. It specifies CASSIGNSNYGYTF.